The clone carrying this T cell receptor beta chain was seen a few times. Original analysis: Samples had a median of 95,638 TCRs, ranging roughly 20,000 to 690,600. TCRdb used MiXCR to reprocess the RACE reads, holding one entry per CDR3 protein. The V and J calls reflect TCRdb's pipeline rather than the authors' work. Of approximately 97,000 distinct CDR3 sequences in the sample, 27% were seen once. Stated time point: patch test 3, about 24 weeks after DPC sensitization. This sample's treatment: therapeutic diphenylcyclopropenone sensitization with weekly scalp DPC. V lost 4 bases, J lost 2 bases, and 12 bases stayed unmatched. This CDR3 is built from 17 residues. Per the germline V gene, CDR1 is SGHTA and CDR2 is FQGNSA. This entry comes from a study of human T cells and chemical hapten exposure. Study-wide background: Patch tests of 0.01% DPC on the upper back were read at 6 days.

The V call is TRBV7-2, the J call TRBJ2-7; 9 positions agree with TRBD2. The receptor was derived from a man aged 35-49 years with alopecia areata. Some clones in this sample may be carry-over from other donors' samples. This specimen consisted of whole blood, obtained in connection with sensitization to the hapten diphenylcyclopropenone (DPC). CDR3 amino acids: CASSSPTSGSKPYEQYF. Written as DNA, the CDR3 is TGTGCCAGCAGCTCCCCGACTAGCGGATCGAAGCCCTACGAGCAGTACTTC.